Shown below are 14 T cell receptor beta chains from a single sample sequenced in a study of spatial heterogeneity in lung cancer. As to time point: sample taken at primary tumor resection. MiXCR, run by TCRdb on the 5' RACE reads, gives a single entry per CDR3 protein. In the table there are 3,000 to 4,000 distinct CDR3 sequences, over 4% of which are singletons. This specimen was normal lung tissue next to the tumor, taken at surgery. These receptors came from a male donor with early-stage non-small cell lung cancer.

Relative to its sample, this clonotype is medium-sized. The chain employs TRBV18 and TRBJ2-1; D call uncertain. The length of the CDR3 is 14 residues. CDR1 is KGHSH and CDR2 is LQKENI in the germline V gene. V was trimmed by 2 bases and J by 4 bases, leaving 9 bases between them. CDR3 DNA sequence: TGTGCCAGCTCACCATCCGCGGCTTACAATGAGCAGTTCTTC. Protein sequence: CASSPSAAYNEQFF.

Relative to its sample, this clonotype is medium-sized. The chain uses TRBV20-1 and TRBJ1-5; tentative D call: TRBD1 (6 bases). The V and J ends lost 5 bases and 3 bases respectively, with 20 bases between them. Germline values: CDR1 DFQATT, CDR2 SNEGSKA (reference sequence). CDR3 length: 16 residues. The CDR3: CSAETGTSTNNQPQHF. In nucleotides, the CDR3 is TGCAGTGCTGAAACCGGGACATCTACTAACAATCAGCCCCAGCATTTT.

This clonotype was counted at least ten times. V gene TRBV12-3 or TRBV12-4 combines with J gene TRBJ1-1; D perhaps matches TRBD1 (5 bases). The CDR3 is 12 amino acids. V was cut by 6 bases and J by 7 bases, with 12 bases left in between. The CDR3 sequence: CASSRQTVEAFF. The CDR3 bases are TGTGCCAGCAGCCGACAGACCGTTGAAGCTTTCTTT.

This clonotype has ten or more counts. The chain joins TRBV5-1 to TRBJ2-2; TRBD1 agrees at 7 bases. Germline V gene lookup returns CDR1 SGHRS and CDR2 YFSETQ. Losses at the gene ends were 2 bases for V and 3 bases for J; bases not matched to a gene: 1. The CDR3 runs 14 residues. DNA of the CDR3: TGCGCCAGCAGCTTCCAGGGGGACACCGGGGAGCTGTTTTTT. This sequence encodes CASSFQGDTGELFF.

In this sample, this clonotype is medium-sized. The chain is built from TRBV20-1 and TRBJ2-5; the match to TRBD1 covers 11 bases. The trim removed 6 bases at V and 5 bases at J, leaving 11 bases unmatched. Germline V lookup: CDR1 DFQATT, CDR2 SNEGSKA (reference sequence). The CDR3 runs to 15 residues. This CDR3 is CSAHRGTGGRETQYF. In nucleotides, the CDR3 is TGCAGTGCCCACCGAGGGACAGGGGGTAGGGAGACCCAGTACTTC.

Sample share makes this clonotype medium-sized. The chain couples TRBV6-6 to TRBJ2-3; TRBD2 aligns across 10 bases. The CDR3 totals 15 residues. The trim removed 4 bases at V and 3 bases at J, leaving 4 bases unmatched. Germline CDR1 reads MNHNY; CDR2 reads SVGAGI (reference sequence). The CDR3: CASSLLAGGTDTQYF. The CDR3, as DNA: TGTGCCAGCAGTTTATTAGCGGGGGGTACAGATACGCAGTATTTT.

This clonotype was counted between two and nine times. The chain employs TRBV28 and TRBJ1-6; a possible D gene is TRBD1 (5 bases). CDR3 length: 12 residues. Germline V lookup: CDR1 MDHEN, CDR2 SYDVKM. Trimming left V 6 bases short and J 8 bases short, with 8 bases between. CDR3 nucleotides: TGTGCCAGCAGCGGGGCGGATTCACCCCTCCACTTT. Its translation: CASSGADSPLHF.

The rearrangement links TRBV6-2 or TRBV6-3 to TRBJ2-3; D remains ambiguous. Germline V gene lookup returns CDR1 MNHEY and CDR2 SVGEGT. Trimming pared 0 bases from V and 2 bases from J, leaving 3 bases between. The CDR3 length is 13 residues. DNA of the CDR3: TGTGCCAGCAGTTACTCGGCCACAGATACGCAGTATTTT. Its protein is CASSYSATDTQYF.

Relative to its sample, this clonotype is medium-sized. V is TRBV11-2 and J is TRBJ1-2; perhaps TRBD1 as D (5 bases). The ends were cut back, 7 bases at V and 2 bases at J, with 14 bases in the middle. The CDR3 contains 14 residues. Germline V gives CDR1 SGHAT, CDR2 FQNNGV. The CDR3 nucleotides are TGTGCCAGCACCCCGGCAGGGCGGAACTATGGCTACACCTTC. Translating gives CASTPAGRNYGYTF.

This sequence joins TRBV5-1 and TRBJ2-3; 12 nucleotides match TRBD2. From germline, CDR1 is SGHRS and CDR2 YFSETQ. After removal of 4 bases from V and 3 bases from J, the junction contained 9 bases not matched to a gene. The CDR3 is made up of 17 amino acids. The CDR3 sequence is CASSPRLAGARTDTQYF. CDR3 nucleotide sequence: TGCGCCAGCAGCCCCCGACTAGCGGGAGCCCGAACAGATACGCAGTATTTT.

This clonotype was counted only a few times. The chain recombines TRBV6-4 with TRBJ2-3; TRBD2 aligns across 9 bases. Trimming removed 6 bases from V and 1 base from J; junction bases left unmatched: 14. The V gene's germline CDR1 is MRHNA and CDR2 SNTAGT. This CDR3 has 18 residues. This CDR3 reads CASSHGLAGQPGTDTQYF. The DNA of the CDR3 is TGTGCCAGCAGCCACGGGCTAGCGGGGCAACCGGGCACAGATACGCAGTATTTT.

The gene calls are TRBV5-1 and TRBJ1-4; D uncertain. V was pared by 5 bases and J by 8 bases, with 16 bases between. The CDR3 contains 14 residues. CDR1 and CDR2 from the germline V gene are SGHRS and YFSETQ. The CDR3 DNA reads TGCGCCAGCAGTTTTGGTGGTCCTGGGGAAAAACTGTTTTTT. Translating gives CASSFGGPGEKLFF. The full variable domain, with the rest looked up from reference TRBV5-1 and TRBJ1-4, is KAGVTQTPRYLIKTRGQQVTLSCSPISGHRSVSWYQQTPGQGLQFLFEYFSETQRNKGNFPGRFSGRQFSNSRSEMNVSTLELGDSALYLCASSFGGPGEKLFFGSGTQLSVL.

By frequency in the sample, this clonotype is medium-sized. The V gene is TRBV27, the J gene TRBJ2-3; D is perhaps TRBD1 or TRBD2 (6 bases each). Looked up from germline, CDR1 is MNHEY and CDR2 is SMNVEV (reference sequence). The CDR3 length is 16 residues. V gave up 5 bases and J gave up 4 bases, with 19 bases separating them. The CDR3 loop reads CASSPQGRGDADTQYF. In DNA, the CDR3 is TGTGCCAGCAGTCCCCAGGGGCGGGGTGATGCAGATACGCAGTATTTT.

This clonotype has just a few counts. This sequence joins TRBV7-2 and TRBJ1-5, with D tentatively TRBD1 (6 bases). Trimming took off 1 base at V and 4 bases at J, with 14 bases between the two ends. The length of the CDR3 is 16 residues. The V gene's germline CDR1 is SGHTA and CDR2 FQGNSA. The CDR3, as DNA: TGTGCCAGCAGCTTAGTGGGGGGGCAGGCGAATCAGCCCCAGCATTTT. Translation: CASSLVGGQANQPQHF.